These 30 T cell receptor beta chains were all obtained from the same sample, sequenced in a study of blood T cell repertoires in COVID-19. The table came from immunoSEQ multiplex PCR; TCRdb's copy has only in-frame clones and leaves some out. The sample includes about 220,000 clones, roughly 80% of them seen just once. Input material: peripheral blood. The receptor set was obtained from a woman aged 60 to 75 with acute or convalescent COVID-19.

This clone has a single count. The chain combines TRBV30 with TRBJ1-2; no firm D call. CDR1 and CDR2 from the germline V gene are GTSNPN and SVGIG (reference sequence). Trimming took off 3 bases at V and 3 bases at J, with 8 bases between the two ends. This CDR3 contains 12 residues. Here the CDR3 reads CAWRESYYGYTF. In DNA, the CDR3 is TGTGCCTGGAGAGAAAGCTACTATGGCTACACCTTC.

This sequence joins TRBV5-4 and TRBJ2-2; TRBD1 agrees at 7 bases. This CDR3 has 15 amino acids. The V segment lost 1 base and the J segment 5 bases; nucleotides outside the gene matches: 5. The V gene's germline CDR1 is SGHNT and CDR2 YYREEE (reference sequence). CDR3 DNA sequence: TGTGCCAGCAGCTTGCGACAGGGAGAGACCGGGGAGCTGTTTTTT. It yields the protein CASSLRQGETGELFF. Combining the CDR3 with reference TRBV5-4 and TRBJ2-2 gives the whole variable domain ETGVTQSPTHLIKTRGQQVTLRCSSQSGHNTVSWYQQALGQGPQFIFQYYREEENGRGNFPPRFSGLQFPNYSSELNVNALELDDSALYLCASSLRQGETGELFFGEGSRLTVL.

V is TRBV7-9 and J is TRBJ1-2; the D gene is possibly TRBD1 (5 bases). The V gene lost 6 bases and the J gene lost 1 base, with 18 bases spanning the gap. This CDR3 is 16 amino acids long. Per germline, CDR1 SEHNR and CDR2 FQNEAQ (reference sequence). For the CDR3, the DNA is TGTGCCAGCAGTTTAAGCTTGACAGAACATAACTATGGCTACACCTTC. Translating it yields CASSLSLTEHNYGYTF.

This clone appeared a single time. The genes are TRBV2 and TRBJ1-1, with 9 nucleotides matching TRBD1. The CDR3 is 13 residues long. CDR1 SNHLY and CDR2 FYNNEI come from the germline V gene. Losses at the gene ends were 6 bases for V and 4 bases for J; bases not matched to a gene: 3. CDR3 bases: TGTGCCAGCAGATCGGACAGGGGCACTGAAGCTTTCTTT. It is translated as CASRSDRGTEAFF. The whole variable domain, remainder taken from reference TRBV2 and TRBJ1-1, is EPEVTQTPSHQVTQMGQEVILRCVPISNHLYFYWYRQILGQKVEFLVSFYNNEISEKSEIFDDQFSVERPDGSNFTLKIRSTKLEDSAMYFCASRSDRGTEAFFGQGTRLTVV.

The chain has TRBV11-2 and TRBJ1-3; 8 bases align to TRBD1. Germline V gene lookup returns CDR1 SGHAT and CDR2 FQNNGV. The CDR3 runs 16 residues. V was clipped by 1 base and J by 2 bases; unmatched bases: 4. The CDR3: CASSLALTGAGNTIYF. The CDR3 region has the DNA TGTGCCAGCAGCTTAGCCCTGACAGGGGCTGGAAACACCATATATTTT.

The chain joins TRBV5-5 to TRBJ1-4, with D maybe TRBD1 (6 bases). The CDR3 has 15 residues. The germline V and J ends were trimmed by 0 bases and 6 bases, with 12 bases remaining between them. The germline CDR1 and CDR2 sequences are SGHKS and YYEKEE (reference sequence). CDR3 DNA: TGTGCCAGCAGCTTGGGAGGGGGGGAACATGAAAAACTGTTTTTT. Encoded protein: CASSLGGGEHEKLFF.

This chain joins TRBV11-1 and TRBJ2-7; D is perhaps TRBD2 (5 bases). Germline V gives CDR1 SGHAT, CDR2 FQDESV (reference sequence). The length of the CDR3 is 13 residues. V lost 4 bases to trimming and J lost 4 bases, with 11 bases between them. This CDR3 is CASSSFGEYEQYF. DNA of the CDR3: TGTGCCAGCAGCTCTTTTGGGGAGTACGAGCAGTACTTC.

This clone was observed a handful of times. The rearrangement links TRBV10-3 to TRBJ1-2, with 7 positions matching TRBD1. Germline V gives CDR1 ENHRY, CDR2 SYGVKD. V lost 4 bases and J lost 13; bases outside the gene matches: 12. This CDR3 is built from 13 residues. The CDR3 DNA reads as TGTGCCATCAGTGGATATGGACAGGACGGAAGCACCTTC. Amino acids: CAISGYGQDGSTF.

The genes are TRBV2 and TRBJ1-1, with a weak D call TRBD1 (5 bases). This CDR3 comprises 16 residues. Trimming left V 5 bases short and J 6 bases short, with 22 bases between. Germline values: CDR1 SNHLY, CDR2 FYNNEI. The CDR3 reads CASSYKTGGGNPEAFF. CDR3 sequence (DNA): TGTGCCAGCAGTTACAAAACGGGGGGAGGGAATCCTGAAGCTTTCTTT.

This clone has a handful of counts. The chain links TRBV13 to TRBJ1-4, with D unresolved. Deletions cut 3 bases from V and 4 bases from J, with 9 bases between. This CDR3 is built from 14 residues. The V gene's germline CDR1 is PRHDT and CDR2 FYEKMQ (reference sequence). CDR3 nucleotide sequence: TGTGCCAGCAGCTTCGGCAGGAATAATGAAAAACTGTTTTTT. Its protein product is CASSFGRNNEKLFF.

The chain couples TRBV9 to TRBJ2-7, with 9 bases that match TRBD1. Germline CDR1 SGDLS, CDR2 YYNGEE. V lost 0 bases and J lost 5; bases outside the gene matches: 6. The CDR3 runs 15 residues. CDR3 residues: CASSVEGTGSNEQYF. CDR3 nucleotide sequence: TGTGCCAGCAGCGTAGAAGGGACAGGGTCGAACGAGCAGTACTTC.

The chain recombines TRBV18 with TRBJ1-2, with 9 nucleotides matching TRBD1. Trimming took 4 bases from V and 7 from J; bases not matched to a gene: 4. CDR1 and CDR2 from the germline V gene are KGHSH and LQKENI. There are 13 residues in the CDR3. The CDR3 region is CASSLQGAAGYTF. In DNA, the CDR3 is TGTGCCAGCTCACTACAGGGGGCTGCTGGCTACACCTTC.

This chain links TRBV6-2 or TRBV6-3 with TRBJ2-2; 7 bases agree with TRBD1. The V gene's germline CDR1 is MNHEY and CDR2 SVGEGT. The CDR3 runs 15 residues. The junction had 5 bases not matched to a gene; V was cut back by 2 bases and J by 5 bases. In DNA, the CDR3 is TGTGCCAGCAGTTACACCGGGACAGTAACCGGGGAGCTGTTTTTT. Residues: CASSYTGTVTGELFF.

V gene TRBV11-2 combines with J gene TRBJ2-5; TRBD2 matches 9 bases. Germline values: CDR1 SGHAT, CDR2 FQNNGV. The CDR3 has 15 residues. Losses at the gene ends were 5 bases for V and 4 bases for J; bases not matched to a gene: 8. The CDR3 DNA reads as TGTGCCAGCAGCGTTCGCGGGGGGGCGGGAGAGACCCAGTACTTC. Translated: CASSVRGGAGETQYF.

V usage is TRBV6-5 and J usage is TRBJ2-5; D might be TRBD2 (5 bases). Germline V gene sequence: CDR1 MNHEY, CDR2 SVGAGI. The CDR3 is made up of 13 amino acids. V lost 4 bases and J lost 5, with 11 bases in between. The CDR3 DNA reads as TGTGCCAGCAGTTGGACTCCCAGGGAGACCCAGTACTTC. This encodes CASSWTPRETQYF.

This chain uses TRBV3-1 (or the pseudogene TRBV3-2) with TRBJ2-5, with no clear D. Germline V CDR1 and CDR2: LGHDT, YNNKEL (reference sequence). Trimming cost V 0 bases and J 3 bases, with 14 bases left between them. This CDR3 is built from 16 residues. The CDR3 coding sequence is TGTGCCAGCAGCCAAGATTTGCTAGTCACAAAAGAGACCCAGTACTTC. It codes for CASSQDLLVTKETQYF.

The V and J genes are TRBV7-2 and TRBJ1-2; D possibly corresponds to TRBD1 (6 bases). V lost 1 base and J 1 base, leaving 10 bases between the germline ends. Germline CDR1 and CDR2: SGHTA and FQGNSA. This CDR3 comprises 15 residues. CDR3 sequence reads: CASSLDTGLNYGYTF. DNA of the CDR3: TGTGCCAGCAGCTTAGACACAGGGCTTAACTATGGCTACACCTTC. The complete variable domain, with remaining parts taken from reference TRBV7-2 and TRBJ1-2, reads GAGVSQSPSNKVTEKGKDVELRCDPISGHTALYWYRQSLGQGLEFLIYFQGNSAPDKSGLPSDRFSAERTGGSVSTLTIQRTQQEDSAVYLCASSLDTGLNYGYTFGSGTRLTVV.

The rearrangement uses TRBV10-3 and TRBJ2-6, with 8 bases that match TRBD1. V lost 6 bases to trimming and J lost 3 bases; unmatched junction nucleotides: 4. This CDR3 region has 15 residues. Germline-derived CDR1 and CDR2 are ENHRY and SYGVKD. The CDR3 coding sequence is TGTGCCATCAGGGACAGGGATATTGGGGCCAACGTCCTGACTTTC. Encoded protein: CAIRDRDIGANVLTF.

This sequence joins TRBV2 and TRBJ1-3, with 7 nucleotides matching TRBD1. The CDR3 covers 16 residues. V trimming: 3 bases; J trimming: 4 bases; junction bases outside the gene matches: 9. Germline CDR1 is SNHLY and CDR2 is FYNNEI. The CDR3 sequence is CASSDKGRGFGNTIYF. The CDR3 DNA sequence: TGTGCCAGCAGTGATAAGGGCAGGGGGTTCGGAAACACCATATATTTT.

The chain links TRBV7-2 to TRBJ1-5; 7 positions agree with TRBD1. This CDR3 spans 12 amino acids. Trimming took 5 bases from V and 8 from J; bases not matched to a gene: 3. CDR1 and CDR2 (germline): SGHTA, FQGNSA. CDR3 DNA: TGTGCCAGCAGCAACGGACAGGAGCCCCAGCATTTT. Translation gives CASSNGQEPQHF. Based on the CDR3 plus reference TRBV7-2 and TRBJ1-5, the full variable domain is GAGVSQSPSNKVTEKGKDVELRCDPISGHTALYWYRQSLGQGLEFLIYFQGNSAPDKSGLPSDRFSAERTGGSVSTLTIQRTQQEDSAVYLCASSNGQEPQHFGDGTRLSIL.

The chain has TRBV5-1 and TRBJ1-1, with D possibly being TRBD1 (6 bases). V was pared by 4 bases and J by 4 bases, with 17 bases between. Germline V gives CDR1 SGHRS, CDR2 YFSETQ. The CDR3 extends over 15 amino acids. The CDR3 bases are TGCGCCAGCAGCGAACTACCTCCACAGGGCACTGAAGCTTTCTTT. Its protein product is CASSELPPQGTEAFF.

V gene TRBV5-4 combines with J gene TRBJ1-6, with 7 positions matching TRBD1. With V trimmed by 4 bases and J by 5 bases, 3 bases remained unmatched. Germline CDR1 SGHNT, CDR2 YYREEE (reference sequence). The CDR3 has 14 amino acids. The CDR3 DNA follows: TGTGCCAGCAGCCTGGACAGGAATAATTCACCCCTCCACTTT. It is translated as CASSLDRNNSPLHF.

This clone was seen a few times. V and J are TRBV25-1 and TRBJ2-5; weak D call: TRBD1 (5 bases). Per germline, CDR1 MGHDK and CDR2 SYGVNS. V was trimmed by 0 bases and J by 0 bases, leaving 8 bases between them. This CDR3 is built from 15 residues. CDR3: CASSEYGADQETQYF. CDR3 bases: TGTGCCAGCAGTGAATATGGGGCGGACCAAGAGACCCAGTACTTC.

The chain carries TRBV6-5 and TRBJ2-6, with 7 bases lining up with TRBD2. This CDR3 region has 16 residues. The V gene end was trimmed by 0 bases and the J gene end by 1 base; junction bases not matched to a gene: 0. From germline, CDR1 is MNHEY and CDR2 SVGAGI. CDR3 sequence (DNA): TGTGCCAGCAGTTACTCGGGGGGGTCTGGGGCCAACGTCCTGACTTTC. This sequence encodes CASSYSGGSGANVLTF.

The chain joins TRBV5-1 to TRBJ2-5, with TRBD2 identical over 9 bases. Trimming removed 2 bases from V and 5 bases from J; junction bases left unmatched: 4. The length of the CDR3 is 14 residues. Germline CDR1 reads SGHRS; CDR2 reads YFSETQ. Here the CDR3 reads CASSLWTSVETQYF. The DNA of the CDR3 is TGCGCCAGCAGCTTATGGACTAGCGTTGAGACCCAGTACTTC. The whole variable domain, remainder taken from reference TRBV5-1 and TRBJ2-5, is KAGVTQTPRYLIKTRGQQVTLSCSPISGHRSVSWYQQTPGQGLQFLFEYFSETQRNKGNFPGRFSGRQFSNSRSEMNVSTLELGDSALYLCASSLWTSVETQYFGPGTRLLVL.

This CDR3 reads CASSMKGQGGQPQHF. The CDR3 coding sequence is TGTGCCAGTAGTATGAAAGGACAGGGTGGTCAGCCCCAGCATTTT. The chain has TRBV19 and TRBJ1-5, with 8 positions matching TRBD1. V shed 3 bases, J shed 6 bases, and the junction held 7 bases outside the gene matches. The CDR3 is 15 amino acids. CDR1 and CDR2 from the germline V gene are LNHDA and SQIVND (reference sequence).

The rearrangement joins TRBV3-1 (or the pseudogene TRBV3-2) to TRBJ2-7; TRBD2 aligns across 10 bases. This CDR3 comprises 15 residues. Germline trimming cut 5 bases from V and 0 bases from J; bases unmatched to any gene: 4. In germline, CDR1 is LGHDT, CDR2 YNNKEL (reference sequence). DNA of the CDR3: TGTGCCAGCAGCTATGGACTAGCGGTCTCCTACGAGCAGTACTTC. Translating gives CASSYGLAVSYEQYF.

The V and J genes are TRBV4-2 and TRBJ1-4, with a possible D match to TRBD1 (6 bases). Germline V gene sequence: CDR1 LGHNA, CDR2 YNFKEQ. The CDR3 consists of 14 residues. V lost 2 bases, J lost 7 bases, and 11 bases lay in between. This chain's CDR3 is CASSQRAGVEKLFF. For the CDR3, the DNA is TGTGCCAGCAGCCAAAGGGCAGGGGTTGAAAAACTGTTTTTT.

In this sample, this clone turned up once. CDR3 sequence reads: CASSKQGNTEAFF. The DNA for the CDR3 is TGTGCCAGCAGCAAACAGGGTAACACTGAAGCTTTCTTT. The rearrangement links TRBV7-9 to TRBJ1-1; TRBD1 might be the D (6 bases). This CDR3 is 13 amino acids long. Germline-derived CDR1 and CDR2 are SEHNR and FQNEAQ (reference sequence). Between the trimmed V and J ends, which lost 5 bases and 2 bases, there was a span of 9 bases.

This clone was seen only a few times. The chain couples TRBV7-9 to TRBJ1-2, with 9 bases matching TRBD1. The V and J ends lost 5 bases and 3 bases, in that order; junction bases with no gene match: 4. The CDR3 extends over 14 amino acids. Germline loops: CDR1 SEHNR, CDR2 FQNEAQ (reference sequence). The CDR3 bases are TGTGCCAGCAGCGCAGGACAGGGGTACTATGGCTACACCTTC. It yields the protein CASSAGQGYYGYTF.